The 26 T cell receptor beta chains below come from one sample, sequenced in a study of cytomegalovirus exposure and HLA in healthy donors. 13 Jbeta primers and 60 Vbeta primers were used for the PCR. Generated by immunoSEQ multiplex PCR, the TCRdb table keeps only in-frame clones and is missing some. The sample includes about 150,000 clones, about 83% of them seen just once. Sequenced input: PBMCs. The origin of the receptors is a man between 35 and 55 years old in good health and CMV-seropositive.

The chain links TRBV2 to TRBJ2-7; 8 bases line up with TRBD2. V lost 1 base and J lost 1; bases outside the gene matches: 3. CDR1 is SNHLY and CDR2 is FYNNEI in the germline V gene. The CDR3 sequence is 15 residues long. CDR3 sequence reads: CASSEGGLGSYEQYF. CDR3 bases: TGTGCCAGCAGTGAAGGGGGACTAGGGTCCTACGAGCAGTACTTC.

The rearrangement links TRBV4-2 to TRBJ1-2; D remains unclear. The V gene's germline CDR1 is LGHNA and CDR2 YNFKEQ. With 2 bases removed from V and 1 base from J, the gap between germline ends came to 2 bases. This CDR3 is 12 amino acids long. The CDR3 nucleotides read TGTGCCAGCAGCCAACTTAACTATGGCTACACCTTC. Translated: CASSQLNYGYTF.

J is TRBJ2-7 and V is TRBV30; 10 positions match TRBD1. V trimming: 3 bases; J trimming: 5 bases; junction bases outside the gene matches: 13. The length of the CDR3 is 16 residues. Germline CDR1 reads GTSNPN; CDR2 reads SVGIG (reference sequence). The CDR3 loop is CAWSESRDRGLDEQYF. CDR3 DNA sequence: TGTGCCTGGAGCGAAAGCCGGGACAGGGGACTTGACGAGCAGTACTTC.

CDR3 loop: CASSLEQHTDTQYF. The CDR3 DNA is TGCGCCAGCAGCTTGGAACAGCACACAGATACGCAGTATTTT. The rearrangement uses TRBV5-1 and TRBJ2-3; no definite D call. Germline V CDR1 and CDR2: SGHRS, YFSETQ. Trimming left V 0 bases short and J 2 bases short, with 7 bases between. The CDR3 runs to 14 residues.

This sequence joins TRBV28 and TRBJ1-1, with D hard to call. The germline CDR1 and CDR2 sequences are MDHEN and SYDVKM. This CDR3 has 12 residues. The germline V and J ends were trimmed by 3 bases and 6 bases, with 8 bases remaining between them. The CDR3 loop reads CASSFPGAEAFF. Here the CDR3 DNA reads TGTGCCAGCAGTTTCCCCGGGGCTGAAGCTTTCTTT. Full variable domain (remainder filled in from reference TRBV28 and TRBJ1-1): DVKVTQSSRYLVKRTGEKVFLECVQDMDHENMFWYRQDPGLGLRLIYFSYDVKMKEKGDIPEGYSVSREKKERFSLILESASTNQTSMYLCASSFPGAEAFFGQGTRLTVV.

CDR3 coding DNA: TGTGCCATCAGGGACAGCGGGAACTCCTACGAGCAGTACTTC. Translating gives CAIRDSGNSYEQYF. The rearrangement links TRBV10-3 to TRBJ2-7; a weak D match, TRBD2 (7 bases). The germline V gene has CDR1 ENHRY and CDR2 SYGVKD. This CDR3 spans 14 amino acids. V dropped 6 bases and J dropped 0 bases, with 12 bases sitting between them.

The chain uses TRBV5-6 and TRBJ2-7; 7 bases match TRBD1. This CDR3 region has 14 residues. Germline lookup yields CDR1 SGHDT and CDR2 YYEEEE. The trim removed 0 bases at V and 4 bases at J, leaving 4 bases unmatched. CDR3 in DNA: TGTGCCAGCAGCTTGGGGCCAGGGGGTTACGAGCAGTACTTC. It is translated as CASSLGPGGYEQYF. The full variable domain, with the rest looked up from reference TRBV5-6 and TRBJ2-7, is DAGVTQSPTHLIKTRGQQVTLRCSPKSGHDTVSWYQQALGQGPQFIFQYYEEEERQRGNFPDRFSGHQFPNYSSELNVNALLLGDSALYLCASSLGPGGYEQYFGPGTRLTVT.

V gene TRBV6-5 combines with J gene TRBJ1-1; D is possibly TRBD1 (5 bases). Trimming stripped 2 bases from V and 3 bases from J, with 13 bases between. The CDR3 is 15 amino acids. The germline CDR1 and CDR2 sequences are MNHEY and SVGAGI. In DNA, the CDR3 is TGTGCCAGCAGTTACCTATCCAGGGCCGACACTGAAGCTTTCTTT. Protein: CASSYLSRADTEAFF.

This chain uses TRBV15 with TRBJ2-1; maybe TRBD2 (6 bases). The germline V and J ends were trimmed by 5 bases and 7 bases, with 21 bases remaining between them. The CDR3 totals 16 residues. The germline gives CDR1 LNHNV, CDR2 YYDKDF (reference sequence). In DNA form, the CDR3 reads TGTGCCACCAGCCCCCGTGCCAGGAGGGGCATTAATGAGCAGTTCTTC. This encodes CATSPRARRGINEQFF.

The chain carries TRBV5-1 and TRBJ2-1, with D perhaps matching TRBD2 (7 bases). From germline, CDR1 is SGHRS and CDR2 YFSETQ. V gave up 6 bases and J gave up 7 bases, with 17 bases separating them. CDR3 size: 14 residues. CDR3 amino acids: CASTLGGEGNEQFF. DNA of the CDR3: TGCGCCAGCACCCTAGGGGGGGAAGGTAATGAGCAGTTCTTC.

The gene calls are TRBV27 and TRBJ2-7; TRBD2 aligns across 10 bases. The CDR3 is made up of 15 amino acids. Per the germline V gene, CDR1 is MNHEY and CDR2 is SMNVEV (reference sequence). V gave up 3 bases and J gave up 4 bases; unmatched junction bases: 6. The CDR3 loop is CASSLWTSGGYEQYF. CDR3 coding DNA: TGTGCCAGCAGTTTGTGGACTAGCGGAGGGTACGAGCAGTACTTC.

The chain links TRBV7-6 to TRBJ1-6; TRBD1 matches 9 bases. Germline V gives CDR1 SGHVS, CDR2 FNYEAQ. This CDR3 has 16 amino acids. Losses at the gene ends were 2 bases for V and 8 bases for J; bases not matched to a gene: 7. This CDR3 reads CASSLTGQGQDSPLHF. CDR3 nucleotide sequence: TGTGCCAGCAGCTTAACGGGACAGGGTCAGGATTCACCCCTCCACTTT.

The chain links TRBV7-7 to TRBJ2-1; TRBD2 matches 12 bases. CDR3 length: 14 amino acids. The junction had 3 bases not matched to a gene; V was cut back by 6 bases and J by 6 bases. Germline V gives CDR1 SSHAT, CDR2 FNYEAQ (reference sequence). The CDR3 nucleotides are TGTGCCAGCAGTTCTAGCGGGGGGGGCAATGAGCAGTTCTTC. Amino acid sequence: CASSSSGGGNEQFF.

The CDR3 sequence: CASSYSLAERSYEQYF. The CDR3 DNA follows: TGTGCCAGCAGTTATTCCCTAGCGGAGAGATCGTACGAGCAGTACTTC. The chain combines TRBV28 with TRBJ2-7; 7 bases align to TRBD2. With V trimmed by 4 bases and J by 4 bases, 13 bases remained unmatched. The CDR3 has 16 residues. Germline V gene data show CDR1 as MDHEN and CDR2 as SYDVKM.

V is TRBV5-6 and J is TRBJ2-2, with D tentatively TRBD1 (6 bases). The CDR3 runs to 15 residues. The V end lost 2 bases, the J end lost 1 base, and 9 bases lay between the germline ends. The germline V gene encodes CDR1 SGHDT and CDR2 YYEEEE. The CDR3 nucleotides read TGTGCCAGCAGCTTTCTACAGGGGAACACCGGGGAGCTGTTTTTT. As protein: CASSFLQGNTGELFF.

The V call is TRBV29-1, the J call TRBJ2-1; 8 bases are shared with TRBD1. CDR3 length: 13 residues. V lost 7 bases to trimming and J lost 2 bases; unmatched junction nucleotides: 4. The germline V gene has CDR1 SQVTM and CDR2 ANQGSEA. Written as DNA, the CDR3 is TGCAGCGCCGACAGGGGCGCCTACAATGAGCAGTTCTTC. The encoded protein is CSADRGAYNEQFF.

The chain employs TRBV4-2 and TRBJ1-4; D gene ambiguous. CDR3 size: 14 residues. Germline CDR1 reads LGHNA; CDR2 reads YNFKEQ. Between the trimmed V and J ends, which lost 0 bases and 8 bases, there was a span of 10 bases. The CDR3 here is CASSQDRRTEKLFF. CDR3 coding DNA: TGTGCCAGCAGCCAAGATAGGAGAACAGAAAAACTGTTTTTT.

The V and J genes are TRBV10-2 and TRBJ2-5; D may be TRBD2 (7 bases). The germline CDR1 and CDR2 sequences are WSHSY and SAAADI. This CDR3 comprises 17 residues. The ends were cut back, 11 bases at V and 2 bases at J, with 27 bases in the middle. Here the CDR3 DNA reads TGCGCCCCTCTGGGGAGGGGGGAAAAGAGAGGGCAAGAGACCCAGTACTTC. It is translated as CAPLGRGEKRGQETQYF.

The rearrangement uses TRBV18 and TRBJ2-2, with 7 positions matching TRBD2. The CDR3 has 15 residues. Germline lookup yields CDR1 KGHSH and CDR2 LQKENI. V lost 6 bases to trimming and J lost 3 bases; unmatched junction nucleotides: 7. The CDR3 sequence is CASSPAGWDTGELFF. CDR3 in DNA: TGTGCCAGCTCCCCAGCGGGATGGGACACCGGGGAGCTGTTTTTT.

V usage is TRBV2 and J usage is TRBJ1-1; D is perhaps TRBD1 (6 bases). The V end was cut by 5 bases, the J end by 1 base, with 11 bases between. Germline V CDR1 and CDR2: SNHLY, FYNNEI. There are 14 residues in the CDR3. DNA of the CDR3: TGTGCCAGCAGTCGGGACACCAGGAACACTGAAGCTTTCTTT. Amino acid sequence: CASSRDTRNTEAFF.

Regarding this clone: Other DNA sequences in the same sample also yield this CDR3. V and J are TRBV19 and TRBJ2-7; possibly TRBD1 for D (5 bases). Germline assignment: CDR1 LNHDA and CDR2 SQIVND (reference sequence). Trimming removed 3 bases at V and 1 base at J, with 10 bases between. There are 14 residues in the CDR3. CDR3 sequence: CASSIGAGSYEQYF. CDR3 DNA sequence: TGTGCCAGTAGTATTGGGGCAGGATCCTACGAGCAGTACTTC.

This sequence joins TRBV2 and TRBJ2-3; 7 positions match TRBD1. With V trimmed by 8 bases and J by 4 bases, 12 bases remained unmatched. CDR1 is SNHLY and CDR2 is FYNNEI in the germline V gene. There are 15 residues in the CDR3. CDR3 coding DNA: TGTGCCAGCGGCTCACAGGGGATTTTATCAGATACGCAGTATTTT. It encodes CASGSQGILSDTQYF. Filled out from reference TRBV2 and TRBJ2-3, the complete variable domain reads EPEVTQTPSHQVTQMGQEVILRCVPISNHLYFYWYRQILGQKVEFLVSFYNNEISEKSEIFDDQFSVERPDGSNFTLKIRSTKLEDSAMYFCASGSQGILSDTQYFGPGTRLTVL.

The gene calls are TRBV29-1 and TRBJ2-5, with D perhaps TRBD1 (6 bases). Germline V gene lookup returns CDR1 SQVTM and CDR2 ANQGSEA. Trimming stripped 6 bases from V and 1 base from J, with 9 bases between. The CDR3 extends over 12 amino acids. The CDR3 sequence is CSVQGVQETQYF. The CDR3 DNA is TGCAGCGTACAGGGAGTCCAAGAGACCCAGTACTTC.

The CDR3 region is CASSPGTSAFGEQYF. CDR3 DNA: TGTGCCAGCAGCCCGGGAACTAGTGCGTTCGGCGAGCAGTACTTC. This rearrangement joins TRBV7-2 to TRBJ2-7, with D tentatively TRBD2 (5 bases). The CDR3 sequence is 15 residues long. V shed 5 bases and J shed 6 bases, with 20 bases lying between them. Germline V gene data show CDR1 as SGHTA and CDR2 as FQGNSA.

The rearrangement links TRBV28 to TRBJ1-1; no reliable D call. Trimming took off 1 base at V and 0 bases at J, with 15 bases between the two ends. Germline V gives CDR1 MDHEN, CDR2 SYDVKM. The CDR3 has 17 residues. Here the CDR3 DNA reads TGTGCCAGCAGTTTATCCTATGTGAGGGTGGTGAACACTGAAGCTTTCTTT. Its translation is CASSLSYVRVVNTEAFF.

Only one count was recorded for this clone. The chain has TRBV5-4 and TRBJ2-7, with 10 bases aligning to TRBD2. Germline V gives CDR1 SGHNT, CDR2 YYREEE (reference sequence). The ends lost 4 bases at V and 0 bases at J; junction bases unmatched: 7. The CDR3 has 16 amino acids. The CDR3 loop reads CASSAGTSAFSYEQYF. CDR3 DNA: TGTGCCAGCAGCGCTGGGACTAGCGCCTTCTCCTACGAGCAGTACTTC.